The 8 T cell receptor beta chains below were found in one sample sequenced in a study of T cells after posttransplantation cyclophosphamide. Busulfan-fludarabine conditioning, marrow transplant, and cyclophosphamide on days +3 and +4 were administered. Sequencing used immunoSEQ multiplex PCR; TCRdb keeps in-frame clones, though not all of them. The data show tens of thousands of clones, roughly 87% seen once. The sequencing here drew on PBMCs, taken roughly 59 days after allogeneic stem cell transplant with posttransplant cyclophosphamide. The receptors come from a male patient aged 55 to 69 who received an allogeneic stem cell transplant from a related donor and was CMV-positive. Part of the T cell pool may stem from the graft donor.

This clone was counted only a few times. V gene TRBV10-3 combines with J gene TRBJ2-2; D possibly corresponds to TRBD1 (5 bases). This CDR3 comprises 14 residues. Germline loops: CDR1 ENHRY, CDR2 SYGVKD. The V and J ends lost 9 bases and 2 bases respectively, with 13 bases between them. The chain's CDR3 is CAIHQGANTGELFF. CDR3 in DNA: TGTGCCATTCATCAGGGCGCCAACACCGGGGAGCTGTTTTTT.

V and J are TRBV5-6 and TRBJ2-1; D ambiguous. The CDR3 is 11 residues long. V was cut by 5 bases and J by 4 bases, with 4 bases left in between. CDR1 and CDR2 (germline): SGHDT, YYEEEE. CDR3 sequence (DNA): TGTGCCAGCAGTAATTACAATGAGCAGTTCTTC. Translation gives CASSNYNEQFF.

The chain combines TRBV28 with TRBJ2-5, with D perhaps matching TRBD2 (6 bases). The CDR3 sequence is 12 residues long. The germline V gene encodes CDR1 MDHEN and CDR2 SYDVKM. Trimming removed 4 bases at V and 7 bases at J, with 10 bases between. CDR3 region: CASSSLGGTQYF. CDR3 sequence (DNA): TGTGCCAGCAGTTCCTTGGGGGGGACCCAGTACTTC.

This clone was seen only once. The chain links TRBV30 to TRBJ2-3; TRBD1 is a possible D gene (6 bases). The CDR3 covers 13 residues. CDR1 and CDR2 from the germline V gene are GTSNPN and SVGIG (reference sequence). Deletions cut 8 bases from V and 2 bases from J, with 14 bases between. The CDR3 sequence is CAGEGVPTDTQYF. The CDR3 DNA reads TGTGCCGGAGAGGGGGTACCCACAGATACGCAGTATTTT.

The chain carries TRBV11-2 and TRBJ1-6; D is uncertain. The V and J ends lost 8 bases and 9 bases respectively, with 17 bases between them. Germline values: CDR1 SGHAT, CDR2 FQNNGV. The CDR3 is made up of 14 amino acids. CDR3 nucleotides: TGTGCCAGCTCCCCGGAGCGGCACGGTTCACCCCTCCACTTT. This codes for CASSPERHGSPLHF.

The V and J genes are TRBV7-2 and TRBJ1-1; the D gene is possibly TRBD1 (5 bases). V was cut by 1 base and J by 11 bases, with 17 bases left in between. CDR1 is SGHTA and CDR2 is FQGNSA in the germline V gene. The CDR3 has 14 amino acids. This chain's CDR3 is CASSLDFIRAEAFF. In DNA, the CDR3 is TGTGCCAGCAGCTTAGATTTTATCAGGGCCGAGGCTTTCTTT. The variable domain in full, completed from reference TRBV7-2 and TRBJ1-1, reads GAGVSQSPSNKVTEKGKDVELRCDPISGHTALYWYRQSLGQGLEFLIYFQGNSAPDKSGLPSDRFSAERTGGSVSTLTIQRTQQEDSAVYLCASSLDFIRAEAFFGQGTRLTVV.

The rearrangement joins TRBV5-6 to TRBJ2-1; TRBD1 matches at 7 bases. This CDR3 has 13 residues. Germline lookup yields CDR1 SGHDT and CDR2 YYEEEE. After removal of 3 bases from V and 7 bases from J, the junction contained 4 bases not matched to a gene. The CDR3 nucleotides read TGTGCCAGCAGCTGGGCACAGGGGAATGAGCAGTTCTTC. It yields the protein CASSWAQGNEQFF.

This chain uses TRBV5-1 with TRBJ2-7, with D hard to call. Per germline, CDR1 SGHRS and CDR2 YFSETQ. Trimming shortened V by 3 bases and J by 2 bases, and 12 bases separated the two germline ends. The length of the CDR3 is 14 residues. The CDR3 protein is CASSYAEAAYEQYF. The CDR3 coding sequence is TGCGCCAGCAGCTATGCAGAGGCGGCCTACGAGCAGTACTTC. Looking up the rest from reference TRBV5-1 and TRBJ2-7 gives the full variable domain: KAGVTQTPRYLIKTRGQQVTLSCSPISGHRSVSWYQQTPGQGLQFLFEYFSETQRNKGNFPGRFSGRQFSNSRSEMNVSTLELGDSALYLCASSYAEAAYEQYFGPGTRLTVT.